This T cell receptor beta chain was documented in a study of persistence of HIV-infected CD4 T cells. The libraries were made with immunoSEQ version 4 in survey mode. The table came from immunoSEQ multiplex PCR; TCRdb's copy has only in-frame clones and leaves some out. The table shows 30,000 or so clones, with roughly four fifths occurring only once. The CDR3 length is 15 residues. Germline-derived CDR1 and CDR2 are MNHEY and SVGEGT. Between the trimmed V and J ends, which lost 0 bases and 8 bases, there was a span of 13 bases. Comments on this clone: Its antigen is as yet unknown.

Overlapping HIV-1 Gag 15-mer peptides at approximately 0.91 ug per peptide per mL were used. Memory cells lacking CD40L and CD69 with high CD45RO were sorted. The source is an adult woman with HIV who was CMV-seropositive. The V gene is TRBV6-2 or TRBV6-3, the J gene TRBJ1-4, with a possible D match to TRBD1 (6 bases). Sequences were derived from CD4+ T cells sorted from PBMCs after 18-hour stimulation, sampled from a patient who received antiretroviral therapy. The CDR3 nucleotides read TGTGCCAGCAGTTACTCGCCAGGGGTAAAGGAAAAACTGTTTTTT. It is translated as CASSYSPGVKEKLFF.